Listed below are T cell receptor beta chains from one sample, sequenced in a study of Graves' ophthalmopathy and Graves' hyperthyroidism. TCRdb passed the multiplex PCR reads through MiXCR, listing each CDR3 protein once. The table has 620,000 or so distinct CDR3 sequences, about a fifth seen once. Sample: peripheral blood. The receptors originated from a woman between 18 and 30 years old with stable Graves' hyperthyroidism. Some clones in this sample may be carry-over from other donors' samples. The CDR3 runs from the conserved cysteine through the conserved F or W. A D gene is named only where the DNA matches it firmly. Only some rows state a clone size, as once, few, many or a class for expanded clones.

V	J	size	D	DNA	CDR3
TRBV4-1	TRBJ1-5	NA	TRBD1	TGCGCCAGCAGCCAAGTTACAGGGGATAGCAATCAGCCCCAGCATTTT	CASSQVTGDSNQPQHF
TRBV24-1	TRBJ1-5	many	TRBD1	TGTGCCACCACCTTTGACAGGGGGAATCAGCCCCAGCATTTT	CATTFDRGNQPQHF
TRBV11-2	TRBJ2-7	NA	TRBD2	TGTGCCAGCAGCTCGACTAGCGGGGAGGAGTACTTC	CASSSTSGEEYF
TRBV20-1	TRBJ2-7	many	TRBD2	TGCAGTGCTTCGCTCTCGACTAGCGGGGACTACGAGCAGTACTTC	CSASLSTSGDYEQYF
TRBV20-1	TRBJ1-2	many	TRBD1	TGCAGTGCCATGGACAGGGGGGGAGTTGGCTACACCTTC	CSAMDRGGVGYTF
TRBV15	TRBJ1-5	NA	NA	TGTGCCACCAGCAGCCTGGACAGAAATCAGCCCCAGCATTTT	CATSSLDRNQPQHF
TRBV6-1	TRBJ1-5	few	NA	TGTGCCAGCAGGGACAGTACACAGCCCCAGCATTTT	CASRDSTQPQHF
TRBV20-1	TRBJ1-1	many	TRBD1	TGCAGTGCTACCGGACAGGGGATCGTCACTGAAGCTTTCTTT	CSATGQGIVTEAFF
TRBV20-1	TRBJ2-5	NA	TRBD2	TGCAGTGCAATTGGACTAGCGGGAGTGGCAGAGACCCAGTACTTC	CSAIGLAGVAETQYF
TRBV6-1	TRBJ1-1	few	NA	TGTGCCAGCAGTGAAATGTCCAGCCGGGACTCAGCTTTCTTT	CASSEMSSRDSAFF
TRBV4-1	TRBJ1-6	many	NA	TGCGCCAGCAGCCAAGTTGGGGTTGAGAATTCACCCCTCCACTTT	CASSQVGVENSPLHF
TRBV12-3/TRBV12-4	TRBJ2-2	many	TRBD1	TGTGCCAGCAGTTCGGGACAGGGTGATACCGGGGAGCTGTTTTTT	CASSSGQGDTGELFF
TRBV12-3/TRBV12-4	TRBJ2-7	many	NA	TGTGCCACCTGGCCCCACGAGCAGTACTTC	CATWPHEQYF
TRBV28	TRBJ2-5	NA	NA	TGTGCCAGCAGCGTCCGGAGTTTCGAGGAGACCCAGTACTTC	CASSVRSFEETQYF
TRBV30	TRBJ1-5	NA	NA	TGTGCCTGGAGTGCCGGGAGGGGGCAGCCCCAGCATTTT	CAWSAGRGQPQHF
TRBV10-2	TRBJ2-7	NA	NA	TGCGCCAGCAGCTGGGACTTACTCTACGAGCAGTACTTC	CASSWDLLYEQYF
TRBV13	TRBJ1-2	NA	TRBD1	TGTGCCAGCAGCCCTTGGACAGGGATCGACTATGGCTACACCTTC	CASSPWTGIDYGYTF
TRBV12-3/TRBV12-4	TRBJ2-7	many	TRBD1	TGTGCCAGCAGTTCTGGGACAGGGACCGAGCAGCACTTC	CASSSGTGTEQHF
TRBV18	TRBJ1-1	many	TRBD1	TGTGCCAGCTCATCCGGACAGGGGGCTCTCGGTGAAGCTTTCTTT	CASSSGQGALGEAFF
TRBV12-3/TRBV12-4	TRBJ2-5	NA	NA	TGTGCCAGCACCCCGAGTTCCCGGGGAGAGACCCAGTACTTC	CASTPSSRGETQYF
TRBV20-1	TRBJ1-2	NA	NA	TGCAGTGCTAGAGTTCGGGAGGGCTATGGCTACACCTTC	CSARVREGYGYTF
TRBV28	TRBJ1-5	once	NA	TGTGCCAGCAGTTCCGTTCGACAGGTAGAACAGCCCCAGCATTTT	CASSSVRQVEQPQHF
TRBV6-5	TRBJ2-6	many	TRBD1	TGTGCCAGCACCATGACAGGGGGCGGTGGGGCCAACGTCCTGACTTTC	CASTMTGGGGANVLTF
TRBV6-1	TRBJ2-7	NA	NA	TGTGCCATCAGTGGCGACACCTACGAGCAGTACTTC	CAISGDTYEQYF
TRBV12-3/TRBV12-4	TRBJ1-1	few	NA	TGTGCCAGCATCTTGGGGGACACTGAAGCTTTCTTT	CASILGDTEAFF
TRBV27	TRBJ1-1	many	TRBD1	TGTGCCAGCAGTTCGATTACGCGACAGGGGCCCAACACTGAAGCTTTCTTT	CASSSITRQGPNTEAFF